This T cell receptor (beta chain) is drawn from a study of T cell changes during pregnancy in multiple sclerosis. The method was immunoSEQ multiplex PCR; TCRdb's version includes in-frame clones alone and lacks a portion of them. In the table there are 45,000 to 60,000 clones, around 94% of which are singletons. This clone was recorded only once. This TCR was sampled from a female donor with multiple sclerosis, enrolled in a pregnancy study. The starting material was CD4+ T cells from peripheral blood mononuclear cells, obtained before pregnancy.

The CDR3 DNA is TGTGCCAGCAGTGATTTCTTTCAGGGGAACTATGGCTACACCTTC. It encodes CASSDFFQGNYGYTF. The chain couples TRBV25-1 to TRBJ1-2, with a weak D call TRBD1 (6 bases). The germline V gene encodes CDR1 MGHDK and CDR2 SYGVNS. CDR3 length: 15 amino acids. V dropped 3 bases and J dropped 2 bases, with 13 bases sitting between them.